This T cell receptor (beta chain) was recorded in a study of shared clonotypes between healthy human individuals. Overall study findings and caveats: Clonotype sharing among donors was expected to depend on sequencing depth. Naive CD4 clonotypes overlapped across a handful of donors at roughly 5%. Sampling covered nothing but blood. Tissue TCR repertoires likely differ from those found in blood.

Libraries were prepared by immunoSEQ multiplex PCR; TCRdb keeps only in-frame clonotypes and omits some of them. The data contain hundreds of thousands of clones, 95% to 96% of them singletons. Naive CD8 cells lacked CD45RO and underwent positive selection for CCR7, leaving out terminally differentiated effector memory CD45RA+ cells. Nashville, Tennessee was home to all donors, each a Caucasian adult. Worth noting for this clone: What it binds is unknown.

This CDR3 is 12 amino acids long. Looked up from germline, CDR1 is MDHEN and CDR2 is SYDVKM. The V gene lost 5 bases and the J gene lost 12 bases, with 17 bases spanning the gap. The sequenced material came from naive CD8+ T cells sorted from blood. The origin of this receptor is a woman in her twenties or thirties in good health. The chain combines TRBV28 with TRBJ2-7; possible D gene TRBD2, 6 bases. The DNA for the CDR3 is TGTGCCAGCAGTCCGCGGCTCGGGACTCGGTACTTC. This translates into CASSPRLGTRYF.